These 12 T cell receptor beta chains were all obtained from the same sample, sequenced in a study of Tregs in tolerant kidney transplant recipients. Using immunoSEQ multiplex PCR, the repertoire was profiled, and TCRdb retains in-frame clones only, with some absent. The repertoire has roughly 40,000 clones, nearly 97% of them found once; the top ten carry around 0.4%. These receptors lack a known antigen. Sequenced sample: Tregs from blood cultured with allogeneic cells. The receptors were sampled from a human donor in good health.

The rearrangement uses TRBV7-8 and TRBJ1-4; D gene unclear. V lost 2 bases and J lost 8, with 6 bases in between. The CDR3 is 12 amino acids. CDR1 is SGHVS and CDR2 is FQNEAQ in the germline V gene. The CDR3 here is CASSLSYEKLFF. The CDR3 DNA reads as TGTGCCAGCAGCTTAAGTTACGAAAAACTGTTTTTT.

This clone was counted a single time. The sample carries other DNA sequences with the same CDR3. This rearrangement joins TRBV7-6 to TRBJ1-1, with TRBD1 as a possible D gene (5 bases). CDR1 SGHVS and CDR2 FNYEAQ come from the germline V gene. This CDR3 has 13 residues. V shed 1 base and J shed 5 bases, with 8 bases lying between them. The CDR3 DNA sequence: TGTGCCAGCAGCTTAGGGGGGGTGACTGAAGCTTTCTTT. Its translation is CASSLGGVTEAFF. The variable domain in full, completed from reference TRBV7-6 and TRBJ1-1, reads GAGVSQSPRYKVTKRGQDVALRCDPISGHVSLYWYRQALGQGPEFLTYFNYEAQQDKSGLPNDRFSAERPEGSISTLTIQRTEQRDSAMYRCASSLGGVTEAFFGQGTRLTVV.

The chain has TRBV5-1 and TRBJ1-1; 9 nucleotides match TRBD1. This CDR3 region has 16 residues. Germline V lookup: CDR1 SGHRS, CDR2 YFSETQ. V lost 4 bases to trimming and J lost 0 bases; unmatched junction nucleotides: 7. CDR3 sequence reads: CASSPAQGALNTEAFF. The CDR3 DNA reads as TGCGCCAGCAGCCCGGCACAGGGGGCTTTGAACACTGAAGCTTTCTTT.

The V and J genes are TRBV6-1 and TRBJ2-7, with D tentatively TRBD2 (5 bases). CDR3 length equals 12 residues. Looked up from germline, CDR1 is MNHNS and CDR2 is SASEGT. V lost 8 bases and J 2 bases, leaving 10 bases between the germline ends. The CDR3 bases are TGTGCCAGCGGCTGGAGGACCTACGAGCAGTACTTC. Its translation is CASGWRTYEQYF.

The V call is TRBV11-2, the J call TRBJ2-1, with 10 bases aligning to TRBD2. The CDR3 is 15 residues long. The J segment lost 4 bases and the V segment lost 8 bases, leaving 8 bases of the junction unmatched. Germline lookup yields CDR1 SGHAT and CDR2 FQNNGV. In DNA form, the CDR3 reads TGTGCCAGCCGCTCCGCTAGCGGGAGTTACAATGAGCAGTTCTTC. Its protein is CASRSASGSYNEQFF. Together with reference TRBV11-2 and TRBJ2-1, the CDR3 gives the full variable domain: EAGVAQSPRYKIIEKRQSVAFWCNPISGHATLYWYQQILGQGPKLLIQFQNNGVVDDSQLPKDRFSAERLKGVDSTLKIQPAKLEDSAVYLCASRSASGSYNEQFFGPGTRLTVL.

The chain has TRBV6-6 and TRBJ1-4, with 7 bases aligning to TRBD1. Trimming cost V 6 bases and J 8 bases; bases outside gene matches: 9. CDR1 MNHNY and CDR2 SVGAGI come from the germline V gene (reference sequence). The CDR3 length is 14 residues. This CDR3 reads CASSLDRYGEKLFF. CDR3 nucleotides: TGTGCCAGCAGCCTGGACAGGTACGGCGAAAAACTGTTTTTT.

The chain has TRBV19 and TRBJ1-5, with D possibly matching TRBD1 (6 bases). V gave up 7 bases and J gave up 3 bases, with 16 bases separating them. Germline lookup yields CDR1 LNHDA and CDR2 SQIVND (reference sequence). This CDR3 spans 15 amino acids. Here the CDR3 reads CASTVGQRVNQPQHF. CDR3 sequence (DNA): TGTGCCAGTACAGTTGGACAGAGGGTCAATCAGCCCCAGCATTTT.

The J gene is TRBJ2-7, the V gene TRBV5-1; TRBD2 matches at 12 bases. The CDR3 contains 17 residues. Per the germline V gene, CDR1 is SGHRS and CDR2 is YFSETQ. V gave up 3 bases and J gave up 3 bases; unmatched junction bases: 10. The CDR3 protein is CASSSLAGGPGFYEQYF. In DNA, the CDR3 is TGCGCCAGCAGCTCCCTAGCGGGAGGGCCGGGGTTCTACGAGCAGTACTTC. Supplemented by reference TRBV5-1 and TRBJ2-7, the full variable domain reads KAGVTQTPRYLIKTRGQQVTLSCSPISGHRSVSWYQQTPGQGLQFLFEYFSETQRNKGNFPGRFSGRQFSNSRSEMNVSTLELGDSALYLCASSSLAGGPGFYEQYFGPGTRLTVT.

J is TRBJ2-3 and V is TRBV7-9; no firm D call. Between the trimmed V and J ends, which lost 0 bases and 1 base, there was a span of 11 bases. The CDR3 loop spans 16 amino acids. Germline V gene sequence: CDR1 SEHNR, CDR2 FQNEAQ (reference sequence). The CDR3 is CASSLALSSGTDTQYF. CDR3 DNA sequence: TGTGCCAGCAGCTTAGCGCTATCGTCCGGCACAGATACGCAGTATTTT.

V usage is TRBV6-5 and J usage is TRBJ1-2, with 7 bases fitting TRBD1. The length of the CDR3 is 12 residues. CDR1 MNHEY and CDR2 SVGAGI come from the germline V gene. The junction had 6 bases not matched to a gene; V was cut back by 6 bases and J by 8 bases. CDR3 amino acids: CASRKGAGGYTF. CDR3 sequence (DNA): TGTGCCAGCAGGAAGGGGGCGGGCGGCTACACCTTC.

The chain employs TRBV29-1 and TRBJ2-2; TRBD2 matches 16 bases. Germline CDR1 reads SQVTM; CDR2 reads ANQGSEA. There are 18 residues in the CDR3. The junction had 7 bases not matched to a gene; V was cut back by 2 bases and J by 4 bases. In DNA form, the CDR3 reads TGCAGCGTTGAAACCGGGACTAGCGGGGGGGTGTCCACCGGGGAGCTGTTTTTT. It translates to CSVETGTSGGVSTGELFF.

V is TRBV29-1 and J is TRBJ2-7; no clear D. Germline V gene lookup returns CDR1 SQVTM and CDR2 ANQGSEA. The CDR3 extends over 12 amino acids. Deletions cut 0 bases from V and 6 bases from J, with 9 bases between. The CDR3: CSVEDTGSEQYF. In DNA, the CDR3 is TGCAGCGTTGAAGATACGGGTTCCGAGCAGTACTTC.